This TCR beta chain was captured in a study of human T cells and chemical hapten exposure. Findings and limits, study-wide: The presence of alopecia in the donors means their immune response may differ from healthy people's. Controls formed significantly fewer large CDR3 similarity clusters than expanded TCRs did.

As for time point: pre-sensitization, week 0. Sample treatment: therapeutic diphenylcyclopropenone sensitization with weekly scalp DPC. The library tagged individual cDNA molecules with unique molecular identifiers. TCRdb analysed the RACE reads with MiXCR anew, one entry per CDR3 protein. The table includes approximately 260,000 distinct CDR3 sequences, 7.7% detected once. Germline lookup yields CDR1 ENHRY and CDR2 SYGVKD. The CDR3 runs 14 residues. V shed 6 bases and J 5 bases; nucleotides not matched to a gene: 8. Of note for this clonotype: Its antigen remains unidentified.

The receptor's source is a man aged 18 to 35 with alopecia areata. Some clones in this sample may be carry-over from other donors' samples. This chain links TRBV10-3 with TRBJ2-5; 8 bases map to TRBD2. The sample here was whole blood, taken in connection with sensitization to the hapten diphenylcyclopropenone (DPC). CDR3 sequence reads: CAISLAGPGETQYF. CDR3 DNA: TGTGCCATCAGCTTAGCGGGGCCTGGGGAGACCCAGTACTTC.